A single sample gave rise to the 27 T cell receptor beta chains below, sequenced in a study of cytomegalovirus exposure and HLA in healthy donors. The primer mix had 60 Vbeta and 13 Jbeta primers. Only in-frame clones appear in the TCRdb table, and some are missing; sequencing was by immunoSEQ multiplex PCR. The sample has roughly 65,000 clones, about 63% seen once; the top ten hold 17%. Sequencing input: PBMCs. The receptors stem from a man in his forties in good health and CMV-seropositive.

This chain uses TRBV7-8 with TRBJ1-6; D might be TRBD1 (6 bases). Per the germline V gene, CDR1 is SGHVS and CDR2 is FQNEAQ. This CDR3 region has 14 residues. Deletions cut 5 bases from V and 7 bases from J, with 12 bases between. This CDR3 reads CASSRGGGNSPLHF. The CDR3 nucleotides read TGTGCCAGCAGCCGGGGGGGCGGGAATTCACCCCTCCACTTT. Full variable domain (missing parts from reference TRBV7-8 and TRBJ1-6): GAGVSQSPRYKVAKRGQDVALRCDPISGHVSLFWYQQALGQGPEFLTYFQNEAQLDKSGLPSDRFFAERPEGSVSTLKIQRTQQEDSAVYLCASSRGGGNSPLHFGNGTRLTVT.

The rearrangement uses TRBV2 and TRBJ2-5; 7 positions match TRBD2. Germline CDR1 is SNHLY and CDR2 is FYNNEI. The J segment lost 2 bases and the V segment lost 2 bases, leaving 2 bases of the junction unmatched. The CDR3 spans 14 residues. CDR3 sequence reads: CASSESGTQETQYF. The CDR3 DNA reads as TGTGCCAGCAGTGAAAGCGGGACTCAAGAGACCCAGTACTTC.

J is TRBJ1-2 and V is TRBV29-1; D is ambiguous. Trimming pared 0 bases from V and 6 bases from J, leaving 8 bases between. The CDR3 consists of 12 residues. Germline lookup yields CDR1 SQVTM and CDR2 ANQGSEA. The CDR3 sequence is CSVEDLLNGYTF. The CDR3 DNA reads TGCAGCGTTGAAGATCTACTAAATGGCTACACCTTC.

This clone was detected only a few times. In nucleotides, the CDR3 is TGTGCCAGTAGTGTCCAACAGCGGGAGCCGTACAATGAGCAGTTCTTC. This codes for CASSVQQREPYNEQFF. The chain has TRBV19 and TRBJ2-1; 8 bases fit TRBD2. Losses at the gene ends were 5 bases for V and 4 bases for J; bases not matched to a gene: 10. Germline CDR1 and CDR2: LNHDA and SQIVND (reference sequence). This CDR3 spans 16 amino acids.

This chain uses TRBV7-2 with TRBJ2-1; a possible D gene is TRBD1 (6 bases). The CDR3 sequence is 16 residues long. The V and J ends lost 1 base and 4 bases respectively, with 14 bases between them. CDR1 is SGHTA and CDR2 is FQGNSA in the germline V gene. The CDR3 DNA follows: TGTGCCAGCAGCTTAGTATCCGGACAGCTTTACAATGAGCAGTTCTTC. This translates into CASSLVSGQLYNEQFF.

The chain joins TRBV4-1 to TRBJ1-5; a possible D gene is TRBD1 (6 bases). Germline V lookup: CDR1 MGHRA, CDR2 YSYEKL. V was cut by 4 bases and J by 4 bases, with 14 bases left in between. The CDR3 contains 15 residues. DNA of the CDR3: TGCGCCAGCAGCCTGTCCGAGGACAGAAATCAGCCCCAGCATTTT. Translating gives CASSLSEDRNQPQHF.

V usage is TRBV11-2 and J usage is TRBJ1-2; D possibly corresponds to TRBD1 (6 bases). CDR3 length: 14 residues. Germline-derived CDR1 and CDR2 are SGHAT and FQNNGV. The V end was cut by 5 bases, the J end by 4 bases, with 14 bases between. The CDR3, as DNA: TGTGCCAGCAGCCCAGGGGCGGACTTCTATGGCTACACCTTC. Residues: CASSPGADFYGYTF.

The rearrangement links TRBV30 to TRBJ1-1; D gene ambiguous. This CDR3 comprises 13 residues. Deletions cut 3 bases from V and 1 base from J, with 9 bases between. CDR1 is GTSNPN, CDR2 SVGIG, per germline (reference sequence). The CDR3 sequence is CAWSVNRNTEAFF. The DNA for the CDR3 is TGTGCCTGGAGCGTAAACAGGAACACTGAAGCTTTCTTT. The complete variable domain, with remaining parts taken from reference TRBV30 and TRBJ1-1, reads SQTIHQWPATLVQPVGSPLSLECTVEGTSNPNLYWYRQAAGRGLQLLFYSVGIGQISSEVPQNLSASRPQDRQFILSSKKLLLSDSGFYLCAWSVNRNTEAFFGQGTRLTVV.

This clone was observed a few times. The V gene is TRBV4-2, the J gene TRBJ1-1; 10 bases align to TRBD1. This CDR3 region has 15 residues. CDR1 is LGHNA and CDR2 is YNFKEQ in the germline V gene. The V segment lost 0 bases and the J segment 6 bases; nucleotides outside the gene matches: 4. CDR3 sequence: CASSQDGQGVPEAFF. The DNA of the CDR3 is TGTGCCAGCAGCCAAGATGGACAGGGGGTCCCTGAAGCTTTCTTT.

The chain carries TRBV11-2 and TRBJ2-5, with 8 bases identical to TRBD2. Germline V gives CDR1 SGHAT, CDR2 FQNNGV. V lost 5 bases and J lost 9; bases outside the gene matches: 20. This CDR3 region has 17 residues. Here the CDR3 DNA reads TGTGCCAGCAGCCCGCACGGACTAGCCACGCAGTATGGGGCCCAGTACTTC. The encoded protein is CASSPHGLATQYGAQYF.

This clone qualifies as medium-sized. This rearrangement joins TRBV10-3 to TRBJ2-3; D unclear. The V end lost 4 bases, the J end lost 6 bases, and 11 bases lay between the germline ends. Per germline, CDR1 ENHRY and CDR2 SYGVKD. This CDR3 comprises 13 residues. The CDR3 bases are TGTGCCATCAGTGCCAATGCCGGGGATACGCAGTATTTT. It specifies CAISANAGDTQYF.

In its sample, this clone was seen a few times. The chain combines TRBV5-5 with TRBJ2-7, with unresolved D. Deletions cut 2 bases from V and 1 base from J, with 7 bases between. CDR1 is SGHKS and CDR2 is YYEKEE in the germline V gene (reference sequence). The CDR3 runs to 13 residues. CDR3 residues: CASSFPGSYEQYF. In DNA form, the CDR3 reads TGTGCCAGCAGCTTTCCCGGTTCCTACGAGCAGTACTTC. Complete variable domain (other parts from reference TRBV5-5 and TRBJ2-7): DAGVTQSPTHLIKTRGQQVTLRCSPISGHKSVSWYQQVLGQGPQFIFQYYEKEERGRGNFPDRFSARQFPNYSSELNVNALLLGDSALYLCASSFPGSYEQYFGPGTRLTVT.

The chain couples TRBV29-1 to TRBJ2-7, with a weak D call TRBD1 (5 bases). Germline assignment: CDR1 SQVTM and CDR2 ANQGSEA. The CDR3 runs 14 residues. V dropped 7 bases and J dropped 0 bases, with 16 bases sitting between them. The CDR3 DNA follows: TGCAGCGCACGACAGAGAGCTGCCTCCTACGAGCAGTACTTC. It codes for CSARQRAASYEQYF.

The chain uses TRBV9 and TRBJ2-7; maybe TRBD2 (5 bases). Germline-derived CDR1 and CDR2 are SGDLS and YYNGEE. The V end lost 3 bases, the J end lost 7 bases, and 14 bases lay between the germline ends. The CDR3 loop spans 13 amino acids. In DNA, the CDR3 is TGTGCCAGCAGCGGAGGGAGCCAGTCAGAGCAGTACTTC. It is translated as CASSGGSQSEQYF. The whole variable domain, filled in from reference TRBV9 and TRBJ2-7, reads DSGVTQTPKHLITATGQRVTLRCSPRSGDLSVYWYQQSLDQGLQFLIQYYNGEERAKGNILERFSAQQFPDLHSELNLSSLELGDSALYFCASSGGSQSEQYFGPGTRLTVT.

The chain recombines TRBV7-8 with TRBJ2-7; 7 nucleotides agree with TRBD2. V lost 1 base, J lost 7 bases, and 7 bases stayed unmatched. CDR1 is SGHVS, CDR2 FQNEAQ, per germline. The CDR3 has 14 amino acids. CDR3 DNA sequence: TGTGCCAGCAGCTTAGTCGGCGGGAGCGGTGAGCAGTACTTC. It yields the protein CASSLVGGSGEQYF.

J is TRBJ2-1 and V is TRBV18; 11 positions agree with TRBD2. The germline V gene has CDR1 KGHSH and CDR2 LQKENI. J was trimmed by 5 bases and V by 5 bases; bases with no gene match: 5. The CDR3 runs to 15 residues. The CDR3 nucleotides are TGTGCCAGCTCAGTCCTAGCGGGAGGCGACAATGAGCAGTTCTTC. It codes for CASSVLAGGDNEQFF.

The chain employs TRBV5-6 and TRBJ1-1; D might be TRBD1 (6 bases). CDR1 is SGHDT and CDR2 is YYEEEE in the germline V gene. CDR3 length: 18 residues. V lost 4 bases and J lost 3, with 25 bases in between. CDR3 region: CASSPTGSLTGLDTEAFF. CDR3 in DNA: TGTGCCAGCAGCCCCACCGGGTCTTTAACAGGGTTAGACACTGAAGCTTTCTTT.

V is TRBV7-2 and J is TRBJ2-3; 10 bases match TRBD2. The CDR3 length is 16 residues. The trim removed 6 bases at V and 3 bases at J, leaving 9 bases unmatched. The germline CDR1 and CDR2 sequences are SGHTA and FQGNSA. CDR3 in amino acids: CASRPPAGGPTDTQYF. The CDR3 region has the DNA TGTGCCAGCAGACCCCCAGCGGGGGGGCCAACAGATACGCAGTATTTT.

Concerning this clone: This same CDR3 is encoded by further DNA sequences in the sample. The J gene is TRBJ1-5, the V gene TRBV27; possible D gene TRBD1, 5 bases. Trimming took 6 bases from V and 5 from J, leaving 11 bases between them. CDR3 size: 13 residues. Looked up from germline, CDR1 is MNHEY and CDR2 is SMNVEV (reference sequence). DNA of the CDR3: TGTGCCAGCAGGCAGGGATTTGATCAGCCCCAGCATTTT. Amino acids: CASRQGFDQPQHF.

This chain links TRBV4-3 with TRBJ1-2, with a possible D match to TRBD1 (5 bases). V was shortened by 1 base and J by 5 bases, with 17 bases between the two germline ends. Germline V gene lookup returns CDR1 LGHNA and CDR2 YSLEER. CDR3 length: 16 amino acids. The CDR3 nucleotides read TGCGCCAGCAGCCAAGGCGATGGGTCCCAGGGTTATGGCTACACCTTC. Its protein is CASSQGDGSQGYGYTF.

The chain links TRBV5-6 to TRBJ1-3; TRBD1 agrees at 10 bases. The ends lost 4 bases at V and 5 bases at J; junction bases unmatched: 12. Per the germline V gene, CDR1 is SGHDT and CDR2 is YYEEEE. The CDR3 has 17 amino acids. The CDR3 DNA follows: TGTGCCAGCAGCCGGCGTAACCGGGACAGGGGAAGAAACACCATATATTTT. It is translated as CASSRRNRDRGRNTIYF.

The chain uses TRBV9 and TRBJ1-1, with D possibly TRBD1 on 6 matching bases. The V end lost 0 bases, the J end lost 6 bases, and 21 bases lay between the germline ends. This CDR3 comprises 17 residues. CDR1 SGDLS and CDR2 YYNGEE come from the germline V gene. The CDR3 DNA reads as TGTGCCAGCAGCGTAGAGGGGGGGGACACCTTTCGCGCTGAAGCTTTCTTT. It specifies CASSVEGGDTFRAEAFF. Looking up the rest from reference TRBV9 and TRBJ1-1 gives the full variable domain: DSGVTQTPKHLITATGQRVTLRCSPRSGDLSVYWYQQSLDQGLQFLIQYYNGEERAKGNILERFSAQQFPDLHSELNLSSLELGDSALYFCASSVEGGDTFRAEAFFGQGTRLTVV.

The chain is built from TRBV29-1 and TRBJ2-2, with 7 nucleotides matching TRBD2. The length of the CDR3 is 14 residues. The germline V gene has CDR1 SQVTM and CDR2 ANQGSEA. V gave up 6 bases and J gave up 6 bases; unmatched junction bases: 10. The CDR3 region has the DNA TGCAGCGTCCAGCCCGGGGGGATGGCCGGGGAGCTGTTTTTT. This encodes CSVQPGGMAGELFF.

CDR3 residues: CASSLFSGTSGGPGETQYF. DNA for the CDR3: TGTGCCAGCAGTTTATTTTCCGGGACTAGCGGGGGGCCGGGGGAGACCCAGTACTTC. V and J are TRBV27 and TRBJ2-5, with 15 positions matching TRBD2. The length of the CDR3 is 19 residues. Germline values: CDR1 MNHEY, CDR2 SMNVEV (reference sequence). Trimming cost V 1 base and J 5 bases; bases outside gene matches: 11.

The chain employs TRBV5-6 and TRBJ2-5; D possibly corresponds to TRBD1 (6 bases). Per germline, CDR1 SGHDT and CDR2 YYEEEE. Trimming took off 0 bases at V and 12 bases at J, with 15 bases between the two ends. This CDR3 is 13 amino acids long. This chain's CDR3 is CASSLGTARLEYF. Here the CDR3 DNA reads TGTGCCAGCAGCTTGGGGACAGCCCGTTTGGAGTACTTC. The variable domain in full, with the rest retrieved from reference TRBV5-6 and TRBJ2-5, is DAGVTQSPTHLIKTRGQQVTLRCSPKSGHDTVSWYQQALGQGPQFIFQYYEEEERQRGNFPDRFSGHQFPNYSSELNVNALLLGDSALYLCASSLGTARLEYFGPGTRLLVL.

The CDR3 DNA sequence: TGTGCCAGCAGCTTAGATAGAGGGCCGGGCAATCAGCCCCAGCATTTT. Residues: CASSLDRGPGNQPQHF. The V call is TRBV7-2, the J call TRBJ1-5; no clear D. CDR1 SGHTA and CDR2 FQGNSA come from the germline V gene. The V end lost 1 base, the J end lost 2 bases, and 12 bases lay between the germline ends. This CDR3 is built from 16 residues.

This clone was detected only a few times. The chain is built from TRBV5-1 and TRBJ2-2; maybe TRBD2 (7 bases). This CDR3 has 16 amino acids. V was clipped by 4 bases and J by 6 bases, with 19 bases between them. Germline V gene sequence: CDR1 SGHRS, CDR2 YFSETQ. The CDR3 nucleotides are TGCGCCAGCAGCCCACTGAGGGGGGGGCTAGCCGGGGAGCTGTTTTTT. Protein product: CASSPLRGGLAGELFF.